This T cell receptor (beta chain) was sequenced during a study of cytomegalovirus exposure and HLA in healthy donors. The PCR employed 60 Vbeta primers together with 13 Jbeta primers. Assay: immunoSEQ multiplex PCR; the TCRdb copy retains only in-frame clones and omits some. The sample includes about 210,000 clones. Study-wide findings and caveats: Cytomegalovirus association was assigned to about 150 TCR beta chains.

As to this clone: Its antigen remains unidentified.

The CDR3 consists of 15 residues. Germline loops: CDR1 SGHDT, CDR2 YYEEEE. V lost 0 bases and J lost 4, with 13 bases in between. Specimen: PBMCs. The rearrangement links TRBV5-6 to TRBJ1-2; a weak D match, TRBD1 (6 bases). The TCR was taken from a woman aged 25-40 years in good health and CMV-seropositive. CDR3 amino acids: CASSLEGGLVYGYTF. The CDR3 DNA follows: TGTGCCAGCAGCTTGGAAGGGGGTCTGGTCTATGGCTACACCTTC.